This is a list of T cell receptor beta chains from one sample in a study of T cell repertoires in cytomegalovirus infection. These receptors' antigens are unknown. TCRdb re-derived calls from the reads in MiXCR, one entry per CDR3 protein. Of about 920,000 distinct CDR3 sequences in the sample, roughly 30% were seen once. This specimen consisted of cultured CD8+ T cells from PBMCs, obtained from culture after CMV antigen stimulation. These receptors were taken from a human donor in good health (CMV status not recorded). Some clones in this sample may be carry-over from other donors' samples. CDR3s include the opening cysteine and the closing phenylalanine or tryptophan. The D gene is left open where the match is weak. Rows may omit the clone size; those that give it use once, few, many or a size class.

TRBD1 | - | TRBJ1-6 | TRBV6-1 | TGTGCCAGCAGTGAAACCGGGACAGGGACTAGGCTTTACTATAATTCAGCCCTCCACTTT | CASSETGTGTRLYYNSALHF
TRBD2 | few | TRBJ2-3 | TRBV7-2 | TGTGCCAGCAGCGAAAGCGGGGGCCTCCCAGATACGCAGTATTTT | CASSESGGLPDTQYF
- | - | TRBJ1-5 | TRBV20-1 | TGCAGTGGGCTCGGTGGTAGGGATCAGCCCCAGCATTTT | CSGLGGRDQPQHF
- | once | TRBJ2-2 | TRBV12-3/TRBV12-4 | TGTGCCAGCAGTAGACCAGGGGTTCCCGGGGAGCTGTTTTTT | CASSRPGVPGELFF
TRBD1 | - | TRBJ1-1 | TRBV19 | TGTGCCAGTAGTAAGGGACAGGGAGCTGCTTTTAACACTGAAGCTTTCTTT | CASSKGQGAAFNTEAFF
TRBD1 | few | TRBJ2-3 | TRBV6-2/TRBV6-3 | TGTGCCAGCCGGTGGACAGGGGCCCGCACAGATACGCAGTATTTT | CASRWTGARTDTQYF
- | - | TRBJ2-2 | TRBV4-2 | TGTGCCAGCCTCCCGGGTCCTGGGGCCACCGGGGAGCTGTTTTTT | CASLPGPGATGELFF
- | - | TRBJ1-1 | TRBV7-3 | TGTGCCAGCAGCTTAACGGATACATGGGAGGGGAAGAACACTGAAGCTTTCTTT | CASSLTDTWEGKNTEAFF
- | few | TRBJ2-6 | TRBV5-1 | TGCGCCAGCAGCTTCTTAGGGGAAGGGGCCAACGTCCTGACTTTC | CASSFLGEGANVLTF
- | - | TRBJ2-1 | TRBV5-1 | TGCGCCAGCAGCTTGACAGTGCGCAAGGTCGATGAGCAGTTCTTC | CASSLTVRKVDEQFF
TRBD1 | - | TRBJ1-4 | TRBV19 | TGTGCCAGTAAGGACAGGGGGGTTGAAAAACTGTTTTTT | CASKDRGVEKLFF
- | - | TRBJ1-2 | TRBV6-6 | TGTGCCGCCCCGATCCGCACTTCTAACTATGGCTACACCTTC | CAAPIRTSNYGYTF